This TCR beta chain came from a study of blood T cell repertoires in COVID-19. Looking at the study overall: Sites across the United States, Italy and Spain contributed samples from acute and convalescent COVID-19. T cells, B-cell-depleted T cells, or PBMCs provided the cDNA or gDNA that served as material.

Germline assignment: CDR1 MNHEY and CDR2 SVGAGI. The ends lost 6 bases at V and 3 bases at J; junction bases unmatched: 6. The CDR3 sequence is 15 residues long. Followed longitudinally, the Seattle patients had been enrolled during active infection. TCRdb keeps only in-frame clones here, not all; method: immunoSEQ multiplex PCR. The sample has some 68,000 clones; roughly 90% are singletons. The receptor comes from a man in his forties with COVID-19, enrolled during active disease. The chain recombines TRBV6-5 with TRBJ1-2, with 11 bases that match TRBD1. Material: peripheral blood. The CDR3 reads CASRAGQGADYGYTF. In DNA, the CDR3 is TGTGCCAGCAGGGCTGGACAGGGGGCAGACTATGGCTACACCTTC.